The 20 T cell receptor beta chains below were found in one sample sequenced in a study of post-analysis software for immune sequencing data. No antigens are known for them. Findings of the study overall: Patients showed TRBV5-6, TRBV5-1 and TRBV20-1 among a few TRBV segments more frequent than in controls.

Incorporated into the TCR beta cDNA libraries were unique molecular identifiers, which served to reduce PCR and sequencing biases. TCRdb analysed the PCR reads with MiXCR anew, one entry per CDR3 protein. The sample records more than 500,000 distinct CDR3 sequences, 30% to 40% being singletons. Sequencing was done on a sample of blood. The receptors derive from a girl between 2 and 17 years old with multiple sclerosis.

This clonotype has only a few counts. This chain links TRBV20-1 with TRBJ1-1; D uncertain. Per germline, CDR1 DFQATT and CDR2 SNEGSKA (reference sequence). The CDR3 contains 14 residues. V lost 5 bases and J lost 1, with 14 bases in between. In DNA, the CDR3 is TGCAGTGCTCCGATTTTCACAGCGAACACTGAAGCTTTCTTT. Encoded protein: CSAPIFTANTEAFF.

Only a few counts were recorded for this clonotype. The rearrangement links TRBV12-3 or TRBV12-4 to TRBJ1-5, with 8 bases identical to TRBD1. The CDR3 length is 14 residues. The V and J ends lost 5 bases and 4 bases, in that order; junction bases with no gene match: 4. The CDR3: CASSLTGENQPQHF. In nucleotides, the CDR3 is TGTGCCAGCAGTCTGACAGGGGAGAATCAGCCCCAGCATTTT.

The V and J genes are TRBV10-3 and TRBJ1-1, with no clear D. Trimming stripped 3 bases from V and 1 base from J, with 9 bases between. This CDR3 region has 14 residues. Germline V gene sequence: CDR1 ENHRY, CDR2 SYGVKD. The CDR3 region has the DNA TGTGCCATCAGTGACCCAGCTGAGAACACTGAAGCTTTCTTT. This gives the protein CAISDPAENTEAFF.

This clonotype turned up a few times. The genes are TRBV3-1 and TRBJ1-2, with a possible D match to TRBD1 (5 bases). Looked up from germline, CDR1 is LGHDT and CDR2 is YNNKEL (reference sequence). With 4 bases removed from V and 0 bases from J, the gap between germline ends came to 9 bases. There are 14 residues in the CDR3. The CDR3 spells CASSLREANYGYTF. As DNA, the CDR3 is TGTGCCAGCAGCCTCAGGGAAGCTAACTATGGCTACACCTTC. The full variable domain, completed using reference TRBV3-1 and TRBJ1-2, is DTAVSQTPKYLVTQMGNDKSIKCEQNLGHDTMYWYKQDSKKFLKIMFSYNNKELIINETVPNRFSPKSPDKAHLNLHINSLELGDSAVYFCASSLREANYGYTFGSGTRLTVV.

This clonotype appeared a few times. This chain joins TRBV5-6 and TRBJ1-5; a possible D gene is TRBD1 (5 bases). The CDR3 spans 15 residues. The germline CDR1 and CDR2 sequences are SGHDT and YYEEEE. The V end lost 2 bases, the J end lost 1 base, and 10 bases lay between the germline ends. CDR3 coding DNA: TGTGCCAGCAGCTTCAGGGACGGGAGCAATCAGCCCCAGCATTTT. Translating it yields CASSFRDGSNQPQHF.

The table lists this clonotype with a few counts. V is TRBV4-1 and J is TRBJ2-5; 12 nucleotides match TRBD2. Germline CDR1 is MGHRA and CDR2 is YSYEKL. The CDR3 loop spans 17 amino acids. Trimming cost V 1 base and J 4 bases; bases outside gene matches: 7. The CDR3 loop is CASSQGASGGALETQYF. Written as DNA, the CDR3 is TGCGCCAGCAGCCAAGGGGCTAGCGGGGGGGCTCTAGAGACCCAGTACTTC.

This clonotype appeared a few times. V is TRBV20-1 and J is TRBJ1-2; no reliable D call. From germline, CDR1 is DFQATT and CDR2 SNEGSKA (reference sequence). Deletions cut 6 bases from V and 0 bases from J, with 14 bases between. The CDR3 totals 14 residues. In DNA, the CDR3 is TGCAGTGCCTCATCCTCGAGCACTAACTATGGCTACACCTTC. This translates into CSASSSSTNYGYTF.

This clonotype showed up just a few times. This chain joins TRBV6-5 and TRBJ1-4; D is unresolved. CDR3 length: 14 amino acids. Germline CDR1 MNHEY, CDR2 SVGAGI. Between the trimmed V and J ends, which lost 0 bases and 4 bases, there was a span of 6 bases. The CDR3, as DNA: TGTGCCAGCAGTTACTCACAGATTAATGAAAAACTGTTTTTT. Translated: CASSYSQINEKLFF.

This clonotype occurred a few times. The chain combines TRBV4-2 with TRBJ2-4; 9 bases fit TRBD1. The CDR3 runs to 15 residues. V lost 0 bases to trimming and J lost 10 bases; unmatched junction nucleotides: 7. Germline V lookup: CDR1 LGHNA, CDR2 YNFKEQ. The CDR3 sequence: CASSQEGQGQGIQYF. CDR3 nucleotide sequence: TGTGCCAGCAGCCAAGAAGGACAGGGGCAAGGGATTCAGTACTTC.

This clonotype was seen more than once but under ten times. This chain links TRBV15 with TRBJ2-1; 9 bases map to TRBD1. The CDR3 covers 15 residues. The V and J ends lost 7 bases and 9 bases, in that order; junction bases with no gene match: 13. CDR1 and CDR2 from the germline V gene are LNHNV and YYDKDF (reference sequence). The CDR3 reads CATTIDRGKVSEQFF. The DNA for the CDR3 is TGTGCCACCACTATAGACAGGGGGAAGGTCAGTGAGCAGTTCTTC.

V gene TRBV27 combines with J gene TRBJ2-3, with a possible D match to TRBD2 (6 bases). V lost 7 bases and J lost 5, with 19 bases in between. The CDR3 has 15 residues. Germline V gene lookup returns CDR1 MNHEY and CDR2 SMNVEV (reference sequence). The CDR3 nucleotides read TGTGCCAGCACCCTCGCGGGACGAAAGGGAGATACGCAGTATTTT. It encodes CASTLAGRKGDTQYF.

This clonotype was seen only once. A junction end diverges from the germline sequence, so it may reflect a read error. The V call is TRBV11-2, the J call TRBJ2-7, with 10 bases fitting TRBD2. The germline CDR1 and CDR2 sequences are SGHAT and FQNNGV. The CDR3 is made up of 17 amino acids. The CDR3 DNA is TGTGCCAGCAGTTTAGGTAGCGGGGGGATGACCTCCTACGGGCAGTACTTC. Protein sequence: CASSLGSGGMTSYGQYF. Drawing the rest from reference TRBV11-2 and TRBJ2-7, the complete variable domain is EAGVAQSPRYKIIEKRQSVAFWCNPISGHATLYWYQQILGQGPKLLIQFQNNGVVDDSQLPKDRFSAERLKGVDSTLKIQPAKLEDSAVYLCASSLGSGGMTSYGQYFGPGTRLTVT.

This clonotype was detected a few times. CDR3 in amino acids: CSVEDWLIDGYTF. DNA of the CDR3: TGCAGCGTTGAAGATTGGTTAATAGATGGCTACACCTTC. The J gene is TRBJ1-2, the V gene TRBV29-1, with D uncertain. In germline, CDR1 is SQVTM, CDR2 ANQGSEA. The length of the CDR3 is 13 residues. V was cut by 0 bases and J by 6 bases, with 11 bases left in between.

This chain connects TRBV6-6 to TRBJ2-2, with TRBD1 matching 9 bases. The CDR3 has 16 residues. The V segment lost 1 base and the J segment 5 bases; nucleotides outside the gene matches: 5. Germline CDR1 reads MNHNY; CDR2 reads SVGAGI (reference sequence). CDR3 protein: CASSYWGQGGTGELFF. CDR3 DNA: TGTGCCAGCAGTTACTGGGGACAGGGAGGGACCGGGGAGCTGTTTTTT.

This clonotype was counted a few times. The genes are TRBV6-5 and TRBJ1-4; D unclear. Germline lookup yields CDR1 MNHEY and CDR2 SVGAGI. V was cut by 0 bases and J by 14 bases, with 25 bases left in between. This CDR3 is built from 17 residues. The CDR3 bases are TGTGCCAGCAGTTACTCGACTGAGATCCATCGGAGGGATAGCCTGTTTTTT. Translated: CASSYSTEIHRRDSLFF.

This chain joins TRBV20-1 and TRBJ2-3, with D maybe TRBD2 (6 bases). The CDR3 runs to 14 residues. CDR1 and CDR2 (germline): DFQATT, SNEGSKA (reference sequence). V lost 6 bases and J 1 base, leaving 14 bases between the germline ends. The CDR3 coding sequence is TGCAGTGCCAAGGGACTCTCAGGCACAGATACGCAGTATTTT. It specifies CSAKGLSGTDTQYF.

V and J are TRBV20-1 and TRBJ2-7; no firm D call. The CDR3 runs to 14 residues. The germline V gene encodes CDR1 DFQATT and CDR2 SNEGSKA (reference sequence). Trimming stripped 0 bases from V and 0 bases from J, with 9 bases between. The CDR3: CSARDTTDSYEQYF. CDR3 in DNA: TGCAGTGCTAGAGATACTACAGACTCCTACGAGCAGTACTTC.

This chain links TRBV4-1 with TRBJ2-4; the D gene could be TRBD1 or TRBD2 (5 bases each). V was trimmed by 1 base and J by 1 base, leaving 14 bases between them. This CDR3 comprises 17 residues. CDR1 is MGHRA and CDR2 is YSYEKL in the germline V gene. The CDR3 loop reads CASSQVPLWGAKNIQYF. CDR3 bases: TGCGCCAGCAGCCAAGTACCCCTATGGGGGGCCAAAAACATTCAGTACTTC.

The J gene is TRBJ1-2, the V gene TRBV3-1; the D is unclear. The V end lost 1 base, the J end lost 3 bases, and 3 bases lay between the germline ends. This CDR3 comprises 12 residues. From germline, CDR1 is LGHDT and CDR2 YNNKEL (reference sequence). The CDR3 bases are TGTGCCAGCAGCCAAGTTGACTATGGCTACACCTTC. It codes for CASSQVDYGYTF.

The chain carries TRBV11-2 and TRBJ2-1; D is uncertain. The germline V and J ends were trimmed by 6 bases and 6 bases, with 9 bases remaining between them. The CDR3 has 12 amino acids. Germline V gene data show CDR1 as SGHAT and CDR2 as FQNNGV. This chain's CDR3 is CASSYAPNEQFF. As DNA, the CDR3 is TGTGCCAGCAGTTATGCCCCCAATGAGCAGTTCTTC.